This T cell receptor beta chain was observed in a study of CD8+CD57+ T cells in acquired aplastic anemia. About the research overall: The study obtained an average of roughly 3 ug of DNA from sorted CD4+ and CD8+ cells. An average of roughly 10 million reads for CD4+ cells was obtained from healthy donors. Study findings and constraints: Around 30 sequences, all CD8+ CDR3, were shared between patients and controls. Patients were compared with controls for CD8+ Simpson's diversity, and no significant difference emerged.

Trimming took 0 bases from V and 5 from J, leaving 4 bases between them. The CDR3 totals 12 residues. Germline assignment: CDR1 SGHAT and CDR2 FQNNGV. This clonotype was seen ten or more times. Its antigen is still unknown. TCR beta VDJ and CDR3 profiling used genomic DNA as template. In TCRdb, the reads were re-called with MiXCR into one record per CDR3 protein. This sample has 86,000 or so distinct CDR3 sequences, with under 50% found just once. Sequencing was performed on sorted CD4+, CD8+, or CD8+CD57+ T cells (not recorded which) from PBMCs. The genes are TRBV11-2 and TRBJ2-5; no firm D call. This clonotype originated in a human donor in good health, serving as a control. The CDR3 bases are TGTGCCAGCAGCTTAGAGGGGGAGACCCAGTACTTC. This translates into CASSLEGETQYF.